Below, 16 T cell receptor beta chains from the same sample are listed, as sequenced in a study of vaccination and CD4 T cells after COVID-19 (dated by TCRdb to between 2021 and 2024). These receptors have no identified antigens. Per the publication, the treatment or condition label means: approximately 11-day PBMC culture with coronavirus spike peptide pools or control peptides (ViraFEST assay). Preparation of the library involved PCR. Sequencing relied on an Illumina iSeq 100. At the Johns Hopkins FTIC core, DNA from the cultured CD4+ T cells underwent TCR sequencing with the Oncomine TCR Beta short-read assay. The public sequencing data were trimmed at Q25 with fastp and processed into clonotypes with MiXCR by TCRdb, which kept only in-frame beta chains. Each entry is one CDR3 protein sequence, shown with its most common DNA and genes. The sample has 21,000 or so distinct CDR3 sequences on record, around 43% of them singletons. The top ten clones comprise roughly an eighth of the sample.

The sequenced material came from CD4+ T cells from blood, cultured in vitro. Receptors were obtained from a human donor who had recovered from COVID-19.

This chain links TRBV7-2 with TRBJ2-6; D is possibly TRBD1 (6 bases). This CDR3 region has 17 residues. The V gene lost 3 bases and the J gene lost 2 bases, with 14 bases spanning the gap. Looked up from germline, CDR1 is SGHTA and CDR2 is FQGNSA. DNA for the CDR3: TGTGCCAGCAGCTTCATCAGGGGCGCGCCTGGGGCCAACGTCCTGACTTTC. Its translation is CASSFIRGAPGANVLTF. Full variable domain (rest looked up from reference TRBV7-2 and TRBJ2-6): GAGVSQSPSNKVTEKGKDVELRCDPISGHTALYWYRQSLGQGLEFLIYFQGNSAPDKSGLPSDRFSAERTGGSVSTLTIQRTQQEDSAVYLCASSFIRGAPGANVLTFGAGSRLTVL.

The rearrangement uses TRBV11-2 and TRBJ2-7; TRBD1 matches at 10 bases. Germline values: CDR1 SGHAT, CDR2 FQNNGV. V lost 5 bases to trimming and J lost 5 bases; unmatched junction nucleotides: 6. CDR3 length equals 14 residues. The CDR3 here is CASSQRQGADEQYF. CDR3 DNA: TGTGCCAGCAGCCAACGACAGGGGGCCGACGAGCAGTACTTC. Filled out from reference TRBV11-2 and TRBJ2-7, the complete variable domain reads EAGVAQSPRYKIIEKRQSVAFWCNPISGHATLYWYQQILGQGPKLLIQFQNNGVVDDSQLPKDRFSAERLKGVDSTLKIQPAKLEDSAVYLCASSQRQGADEQYFGPGTRLTVT.

This clonotype has only a few counts. J is TRBJ1-5 and V is TRBV20-1; possibly TRBD1 for D (5 bases). CDR3 length: 13 amino acids. Trimming stripped 5 bases from V and 3 bases from J, with 11 bases between. Looked up from germline, CDR1 is DFQATT and CDR2 is SNEGSKA (reference sequence). The CDR3, as DNA: TGCAGTGCTCGCAGACAGTACAATCAGCCCCAGCATTTT. It codes for CSARRQYNQPQHF.

There are a few counts of this clonotype. The chain has TRBV11-2 and TRBJ2-2; maybe TRBD1 (5 bases). V was cut by 4 bases and J by 6 bases, with 9 bases left in between. The CDR3 consists of 13 residues. CDR1 is SGHAT, CDR2 FQNNGV, per germline. CDR3 protein: CASSSTAAGELFF. As DNA, the CDR3 is TGTGCCAGCAGCTCGACAGCTGCCGGGGAGCTGTTTTTT.

The chain joins TRBV6-1 to TRBJ2-3; D is unresolved. This CDR3 has 12 amino acids. The V end was cut by 11 bases, the J end by 10 bases, with 19 bases between. Germline V gene sequence: CDR1 MNHNS, CDR2 SASEGT. CDR3 in DNA: TGTGCCGCAGCGTGGGTCAGCAATCCGCAGTATTTT. This gives the protein CAAAWVSNPQYF.

V and J are TRBV10-1 and TRBJ2-2; 7 nucleotides match TRBD1. V was pared by 6 bases and J by 7 bases, with 8 bases of the junction left unmatched. The CDR3 has 14 residues. Germline CDR1 WNHNN, CDR2 SYGVQD (reference sequence). The CDR3 here is CASSLGTVGGELFF. The CDR3 region has the DNA TGCGCCAGCAGCCTTGGGACAGTTGGCGGGGAGCTGTTTTTT.

The rearrangement joins TRBV6-1 to TRBJ2-7; 8 positions agree with TRBD1. Germline V CDR1 and CDR2: MNHNS, SASEGT. The CDR3 runs 18 residues. V dropped 2 bases and J dropped 2; count of bases not matched to a gene: 14. The CDR3 DNA follows: TGTGCCAGCAGTGAAAAAATTGGACAGGGAGGTTGGGCCTACGAGCAGTACTTC. Residues: CASSEKIGQGGWAYEQYF.

The chain carries TRBV6-5 and TRBJ1-1, with no clear D. Trimming took off 2 bases at V and 0 bases at J, with 7 bases between the two ends. The CDR3 runs 14 residues. Germline V gene sequence: CDR1 MNHEY, CDR2 SVGAGI. CDR3 coding DNA: TGTGCCAGCAGTTACCGTGGGTTGAACACTGAAGCTTTCTTT. Its translation: CASSYRGLNTEAFF.

Sample share makes this clonotype medium-sized (0.01 to 0.1%). This chain uses TRBV2 with TRBJ1-5; unclear D gene. Germline assignment: CDR1 SNHLY and CDR2 FYNNEI. This CDR3 has 13 amino acids. Deletions cut 6 bases from V and 4 bases from J, with 10 bases between. CDR3 coding DNA: TGTGCCAGCAGGTCCAGGAGAAATCAGCCCCAGCATTTT. Residues: CASRSRRNQPQHF. Full variable domain (remainder filled in from reference TRBV2 and TRBJ1-5): EPEVTQTPSHQVTQMGQEVILRCVPISNHLYFYWYRQILGQKVEFLVSFYNNEISEKSEIFDDQFSVERPDGSNFTLKIRSTKLEDSAMYFCASRSRRNQPQHFGDGTRLSIL.

This chain links TRBV6-1 with TRBJ2-1, with 12 bases identical to TRBD2. The CDR3 has 15 residues. Germline V gene sequence: CDR1 MNHNS, CDR2 SASEGT. V lost 6 bases and J lost 5; bases outside the gene matches: 5. CDR3 amino acids: CASRRGLAGNNEQFF. Written as DNA, the CDR3 is TGTGCCAGCAGACGCGGACTAGCGGGAAACAATGAGCAGTTCTTC.

This clonotype was seen a handful of times. The chain carries TRBV20-1 and TRBJ1-1; 8 nucleotides line up with TRBD1. Germline loops: CDR1 DFQATT, CDR2 SNEGSKA (reference sequence). V lost 0 bases, J lost 0 bases, and 6 bases stayed unmatched. The CDR3 totals 16 residues. This CDR3 is CSARDPRTGMNTEAFF. CDR3 sequence (DNA): TGCAGTGCTAGAGATCCCCGGACAGGGATGAACACTGAAGCTTTCTTT.

This clonotype was counted only a few times. The rearrangement joins TRBV5-1 to TRBJ2-7; 10 nucleotides agree with TRBD1. The CDR3 runs 16 residues. Germline CDR1 reads SGHRS; CDR2 reads YFSETQ. V was clipped by 2 bases and J by 3 bases; unmatched bases: 8. The CDR3: CASSLAPGQGSYEQYF. CDR3 nucleotide sequence: TGCGCCAGCAGCTTAGCCCCGGGACAGGGGAGCTACGAGCAGTACTTC.

The rearrangement links TRBV3-1 to TRBJ1-5, with D unresolved. Germline V lookup: CDR1 LGHDT, CDR2 YNNKEL (reference sequence). The CDR3 consists of 12 residues. The V and J ends lost 0 bases and 13 bases respectively, with 10 bases between them. This chain's CDR3 is CASSQDWGEQHF. CDR3 DNA: TGTGCCAGCAGCCAAGATTGGGGTGAACAGCATTTT.

The chain employs TRBV18 and TRBJ1-5; D is ambiguous. V shed 0 bases and J shed 4 bases, with 10 bases lying between them. The germline V gene has CDR1 KGHSH and CDR2 LQKENI. The CDR3 is made up of 15 amino acids. CDR3 coding DNA: TGTGCCAGCTCACCACCTGGCCAGCCGAATCAGCCCCAGCATTTT. Translated, it gives CASSPPGQPNQPQHF. Combining the CDR3 with reference TRBV18 and TRBJ1-5 gives the whole variable domain NAGVMQNPRHLVRRRGQEARLRCSPMKGHSHVYWYRQLPEEGLKFMVYLQKENIIDESGMPKERFSAEFPKEGPSILRIQQVVRGDSAAYFCASSPPGQPNQPQHFGDGTRLSIL.

CDR3 region: CASQTPYRGNQPQHF. CDR3 DNA sequence: TGTGCCAGCCAAACCCCCTATAGGGGCAATCAGCCCCAGCATTTT. The chain recombines TRBV28 with TRBJ1-5, with D unclear. The CDR3 is 15 amino acids. V was cut by 8 bases and J by 2 bases, with 16 bases left in between. CDR1 is MDHEN, CDR2 SYDVKM, per germline.

A few counts support this clonotype. The rearrangement uses TRBV7-6 and TRBJ1-3; 8 positions match TRBD1. CDR3 length: 16 amino acids. Germline V lookup: CDR1 SGHVS, CDR2 FNYEAQ. Germline trimming cut 0 bases from V and 0 bases from J; bases unmatched to any gene: 1. The CDR3 here is CASSLAGQDSGNTIYF. The CDR3 DNA reads TGTGCCAGCAGCTTAGCGGGACAGGACTCTGGAAACACCATATATTTT.